The table lists the clone carrying this T cell receptor beta chain with a few counts. In the authors' methods: Quantification of nucleated cells was approximated via reference gene primer amplification. TCRdb's table, derived via immunoSEQ multiplex PCR, lists solely in-frame clones and lacks some. D and trimming come from the DNA, and the V and J calls and clone size come from that table. Of roughly 300,000 clones in the sample, 65% to 85% were seen once. This entry is derived from a study of blood T cell repertoires in COVID-19. Across the study: Specimens from acute and convalescent COVID-19 originated in the United States, Italy and Spain.

The origin of this receptor is a human donor with COVID-19, enrolled during active disease. The donor label of this sample is uncertain. The specimen was peripheral blood.

This chain's CDR3 is CASSLDKPSGTEAFF. CDR3 bases: TGTGCCAGCAGCTTAGACAAACCCTCGGGGACTGAAGCTTTCTTT. This chain joins TRBV7-8 and TRBJ1-1; D gene ambiguous. The CDR3 is 15 residues long. Per germline, CDR1 SGHVS and CDR2 FQNEAQ. Trimming left V 1 base short and J 5 bases short, with 14 bases between.